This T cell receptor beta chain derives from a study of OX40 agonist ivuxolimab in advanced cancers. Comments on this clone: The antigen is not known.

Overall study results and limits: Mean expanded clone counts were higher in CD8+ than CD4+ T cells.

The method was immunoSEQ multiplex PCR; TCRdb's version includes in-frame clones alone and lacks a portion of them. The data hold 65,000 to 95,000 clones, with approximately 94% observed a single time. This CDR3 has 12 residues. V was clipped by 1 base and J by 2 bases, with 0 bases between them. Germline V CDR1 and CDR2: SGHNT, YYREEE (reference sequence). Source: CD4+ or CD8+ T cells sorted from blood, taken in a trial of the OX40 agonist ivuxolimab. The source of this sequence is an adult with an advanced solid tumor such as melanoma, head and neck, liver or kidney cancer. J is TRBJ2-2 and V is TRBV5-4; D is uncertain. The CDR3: CASSLNTGELFF. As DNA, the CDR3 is TGTGCCAGCAGCTTGAACACCGGGGAGCTGTTTTTT. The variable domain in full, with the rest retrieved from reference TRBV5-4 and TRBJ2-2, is ETGVTQSPTHLIKTRGQQVTLRCSSQSGHNTVSWYQQALGQGPQFIFQYYREEENGRGNFPPRFSGLQFPNYSSELNVNALELDDSALYLCASSLNTGELFFGEGSRLTVL.